One sample yielded the 27 T cell receptor beta chains listed below, sequenced in a study of T cell responses to AZD1222 COVID-19 vaccine. The repertoire was sequenced with immunoSEQ multiplex PCR; TCRdb's copy has only in-frame clones and lacks some. This sample has about 190,000 clones; over 70% occur once, and the top ten carry 2.5% to 3%. The sample consisted of peripheral blood, taken on day 0 of MenACWY control vaccination. The receptor set was obtained from an adult in good health.

This chain links TRBV19 with TRBJ2-3; 14 bases align to TRBD2. The CDR3 covers 19 residues. Germline V gene lookup returns CDR1 LNHDA and CDR2 SQIVND (reference sequence). The V gene end was trimmed by 3 bases and the J gene end by 5 bases; junction bases not matched to a gene: 13. The CDR3 coding sequence is TGTGCCAGTAGTATCCAACTGACTAGCGGGGGGGGCGGAAGAGATACGCAGTATTTT. This sequence encodes CASSIQLTSGGGGRDTQYF.

The chain uses TRBV30 and TRBJ1-4; D is ambiguous. The CDR3 length is 12 residues. Between the trimmed V and J ends, which lost 5 bases and 2 bases, there was a span of 6 bases. Germline-derived CDR1 and CDR2 are GTSNPN and SVGIG (reference sequence). CDR3 in DNA: TGTGCCTGGGGCAGCACTAATGAAAAACTGTTTTTT. As protein: CAWGSTNEKLFF.

The chain joins TRBV7-2 to TRBJ1-1; no reliable D call. CDR1 SGHTA and CDR2 FQGNSA come from the germline V gene. Trimming removed 0 bases at V and 4 bases at J, with 6 bases between. The length of the CDR3 is 13 residues. CDR3 amino acids: CASSLAISTEAFF. The CDR3 region has the DNA TGTGCCAGCAGCTTAGCGATTAGCACTGAAGCTTTCTTT.

The V call is TRBV7-8, the J call TRBJ1-2; no firm D call. The V gene's germline CDR1 is SGHVS and CDR2 FQNEAQ. Trimming took off 5 bases at V and 4 bases at J, with 11 bases between the two ends. This CDR3 spans 13 amino acids. The DNA for the CDR3 is TGTGCCAGCAGCCCCGGGGAGGCCTATGGCTACACCTTC. It encodes CASSPGEAYGYTF.

The chain carries TRBV5-4 and TRBJ2-3; possibly TRBD1 or TRBD2 for D (5 bases each). The V gene lost 0 bases and the J gene lost 1 base, with 6 bases spanning the gap. Germline V gives CDR1 SGHNT, CDR2 YYREEE (reference sequence). The CDR3 is 14 amino acids. The DNA of the CDR3 is TGTGCCAGCAGCTTGGTGGGACGCACAGATACGCAGTATTTT. Amino acids: CASSLVGRTDTQYF.

This rearrangement joins TRBV28 to TRBJ2-7, with 9 nucleotides matching TRBD1. The length of the CDR3 is 15 residues. Germline V CDR1 and CDR2: MDHEN, SYDVKM. V was pared by 4 bases and J by 0 bases, with 4 bases of the junction left unmatched. The CDR3 DNA follows: TGTGCCAGCAGTTCACCGGGACAGGGCTCCTACGAGCAGTACTTC. Residues: CASSSPGQGSYEQYF.

J is TRBJ1-6 and V is TRBV7-8; D is ambiguous. CDR3 length equals 15 residues. Trimming left V 7 bases short and J 8 bases short, with 18 bases between. Germline values: CDR1 SGHVS, CDR2 FQNEAQ. The CDR3 DNA reads TGTGCCAGCACCAAGTCCGGGCGATGGGATTCACCCCTCCACTTT. Its protein is CASTKSGRWDSPLHF.

The chain employs TRBV14 and TRBJ2-6; no firm D call. Germline V CDR1 and CDR2: SGHDN, FVKESK. Between the trimmed V and J ends, which lost 4 bases and 2 bases, there was a span of 15 bases. The CDR3 runs to 17 residues. CDR3 in DNA: TGTGCCAGCAGCCTTGCCTGGGCAACGACTGGGGCCAACGTCCTGACTTTC. Amino acid sequence: CASSLAWATTGANVLTF.

The genes are TRBV4-2 and TRBJ2-3; 8 bases agree with TRBD2. The length of the CDR3 is 16 residues. The ends lost 0 bases at V and 6 bases at J; junction bases unmatched: 8. Germline lookup yields CDR1 LGHNA and CDR2 YNFKEQ. This chain's CDR3 is CASSQESGTRPDTQYF. CDR3 in DNA: TGTGCCAGCAGCCAAGAGAGTGGGACTAGACCCGATACGCAGTATTTT.

On this clone itself: This same CDR3 is encoded by further DNA sequences in the sample. V and J are TRBV7-9 and TRBJ1-2; D ambiguous. Between the trimmed V and J ends, which lost 5 bases and 2 bases, there was a span of 3 bases. Germline V CDR1 and CDR2: SEHNR, FQNEAQ (reference sequence). The CDR3 sequence is 11 residues long. CDR3 in amino acids: CASSLNYGYTF. The CDR3 coding sequence is TGTGCCAGCAGCCTAAACTATGGCTACACCTTC.

V gene TRBV19 combines with J gene TRBJ2-2; D gene ambiguous. The germline V gene encodes CDR1 LNHDA and CDR2 SQIVND (reference sequence). Trimming took off 4 bases at V and 9 bases at J, with 9 bases between the two ends. This CDR3 is built from 12 residues. The CDR3: CASSTDVRELFF. CDR3 DNA: TGTGCCAGTAGTACGGACGTTAGGGAGCTGTTTTTT.

This clone came up once. This chain joins TRBV7-2 and TRBJ2-7; D possibly corresponds to TRBD1 (6 bases). CDR3 length: 13 residues. Trimming stripped 1 base from V and 10 bases from J, with 14 bases between. Germline CDR1 is SGHTA and CDR2 is FQGNSA. The CDR3 loop is CASSLGQGRQQYF. As DNA, the CDR3 is TGTGCCAGCAGCTTAGGGCAGGGGAGACAACAGTACTTC.

This clone is a singleton in its sample. The chain links TRBV7-2 to TRBJ2-5; D remains unclear. In germline, CDR1 is SGHTA, CDR2 FQGNSA. V was shortened by 2 bases and J by 4 bases, with 2 bases between the two germline ends. The CDR3 has 11 amino acids. The CDR3 DNA reads as TGTGCCAGCAGCTTAACAGAGACCCAGTACTTC. Translation gives CASSLTETQYF. Using reference TRBV7-2 and TRBJ2-5 for the parts outside the CDR3, the full variable domain is GAGVSQSPSNKVTEKGKDVELRCDPISGHTALYWYRQSLGQGLEFLIYFQGNSAPDKSGLPSDRFSAERTGGSVSTLTIQRTQQEDSAVYLCASSLTETQYFGPGTRLLVL.

The V call is TRBV5-1, the J call TRBJ2-7; D is unclear. Germline V gene lookup returns CDR1 SGHRS and CDR2 YFSETQ. This CDR3 contains 13 residues. With 0 bases removed from V and 0 bases from J, the gap between germline ends came to 4 bases. CDR3 sequence reads: CASSLDNSYEQYF. The CDR3 DNA is TGCGCCAGCAGCTTGGACAACTCCTACGAGCAGTACTTC.

This clone was detected once. This chain uses TRBV5-1 with TRBJ2-6; 11 nucleotides line up with TRBD1. V shed 4 bases, J shed 1 base, and the junction held 7 bases outside the gene matches. The germline V gene encodes CDR1 SGHRS and CDR2 YFSETQ. This CDR3 comprises 18 residues. In DNA, the CDR3 is TGCGCCAGCAGCCTGCCCGGGACAGGGGGATCTGGGGCCAACGTCCTGACTTTC. It specifies CASSLPGTGGSGANVLTF.

The CDR3 protein is CASSGTGRGTDTQYF. The CDR3 nucleotides are TGTGCCAGCAGCGGCACGGGCCGAGGCACAGATACGCAGTATTTT. The chain links TRBV11-2 to TRBJ2-3, with D unclear. The V end was cut by 5 bases, the J end by 1 base, with 13 bases between. Germline V lookup: CDR1 SGHAT, CDR2 FQNNGV. The CDR3 has 15 amino acids.

As DNA, the CDR3 is TGTGCCAGCAGTTTCCTACCTCTAGCGGGGGAGGGGAATGAGCAGTTCTTC. Translated: CASSFLPLAGEGNEQFF. The chain couples TRBV27 to TRBJ2-1; 10 positions match TRBD2. CDR1 is MNHEY, CDR2 SMNVEV, per germline (reference sequence). V shed 3 bases, J shed 7 bases, and the junction held 12 bases outside the gene matches. The CDR3 length is 17 residues.

The chain has TRBV5-5 and TRBJ1-5, with 7 bases fitting TRBD1. CDR3 length: 16 residues. The germline gives CDR1 SGHKS, CDR2 YYEKEE (reference sequence). Unmatched junction bases numbered 16, after V lost 4 bases and J lost 9 bases. The CDR3 DNA reads TGTGCCAGCAGCGCCCAGACAGGGTCCCTCAATGGGCCCCAGCATTTT. This codes for CASSAQTGSLNGPQHF.

As for this clone: Sequence at one end of the junction differs from germline and may be a read error. V is TRBV6-1 and J is TRBJ2-3; possibly TRBD1 for D (6 bases). The germline V gene encodes CDR1 MNHNS and CDR2 SASEGT. This CDR3 spans 15 amino acids. The CDR3 DNA sequence: TGTGCCGGCAGAGAAGGGAACAGGGACACAGATACGCAGTATTTT. This codes for CAGREGNRDTDTQYF.

This chain links TRBV21-1 with TRBJ1-5; the table's D call, TRBD1, was not checked against the DNA. TRBV21-1 is a recognized pseudogene. The length of the CDR3 is 13 residues. The DNA for the CDR3 is TGTGCCAGCAAATGGTCCCAGGGGCAGCCCCAGCATTTT. Translated: CASKWSQGQPQHF.

The genes are TRBV4-2 and TRBJ2-7; possibly TRBD2 for D (5 bases). The CDR3 length is 16 residues. CDR1 LGHNA and CDR2 YNFKEQ come from the germline V gene. Trimming took off 3 bases at V and 4 bases at J, with 19 bases between the two ends. The CDR3 sequence is CASSQGTGGKSYEQYF. DNA of the CDR3: TGTGCCAGCAGCCAGGGAACCGGAGGTAAATCGTACGAGCAGTACTTC.

The CDR3 DNA reads as TGTGCCAGCAGCTCCAGTGGAAGCCCCTACGAGCAGTACTTC. Protein product: CASSSSGSPYEQYF. The chain has TRBV7-9 and TRBJ2-7; no firm D call. CDR3 size: 14 residues. Germline V lookup: CDR1 SEHNR, CDR2 FQNEAQ (reference sequence). Trimming pared 4 bases from V and 2 bases from J, leaving 12 bases between.

V and J are TRBV24-1 and TRBJ1-1; unclear D gene. V was clipped by 5 bases and J by 0 bases, with 6 bases between them. Per the germline V gene, CDR1 is KGHDR and CDR2 is SFDVKD. The CDR3 runs 13 residues. The DNA of the CDR3 is TGTGCCACCAGTGGGAATTTGAACACTGAAGCTTTCTTT. It encodes CATSGNLNTEAFF.

V and J are TRBV18 and TRBJ1-4; 11 nucleotides agree with TRBD1. The CDR3 runs 19 residues. Germline V gene lookup returns CDR1 KGHSH and CDR2 LQKENI. Losses at the gene ends were 3 bases for V and 7 bases for J; bases not matched to a gene: 16. DNA for the CDR3: TGTGCCAGCTCACCTCTCCCTACTGGACAGGGGGCCGGAAGTGAAAAACTGTTTTTT. Protein sequence: CASSPLPTGQGAGSEKLFF.

This sequence joins TRBV27 and TRBJ2-7, with D possibly matching TRBD2 (6 bases). This CDR3 comprises 16 residues. From germline, CDR1 is MNHEY and CDR2 SMNVEV (reference sequence). V shed 7 bases and J shed 4 bases, with 23 bases lying between them. CDR3: CASTAVFSGTLYEQYF. The DNA for the CDR3 is TGTGCCAGCACCGCAGTTTTTAGCGGAACTTTATACGAGCAGTACTTC.

The chain combines TRBV19 with TRBJ1-1; a weak D match, TRBD1 (5 bases). This CDR3 has 15 amino acids. Germline V gives CDR1 LNHDA, CDR2 SQIVND (reference sequence). Trimming stripped 5 bases from V and 0 bases from J, with 13 bases between. This chain's CDR3 is CASSPTGLMNTEAFF. The CDR3, as DNA: TGTGCCAGTAGTCCGACGGGGCTCATGAACACTGAAGCTTTCTTT.

The rearrangement links TRBV3-1 (or the pseudogene TRBV3-2) to TRBJ1-1; 10 bases are shared with TRBD1. Germline CDR1 reads LGHDT; CDR2 reads YNNKEL (reference sequence). J lost 1 base, V lost 7 bases, and 6 bases had no gene match. The CDR3 extends over 15 amino acids. The chain's CDR3 is CASTGQGGGNTEAFF. The CDR3 DNA sequence: TGTGCCAGCACCGGACAGGGGGGCGGGAACACTGAAGCTTTCTTT.